This T cell receptor (beta chain) is from a study of blood T cells in healthy people across ages. Primers used in a second PCR of roughly 7 to 11 cycles were a sample-barcoded 5' primer and a J-beta primer mix. Using its own MiXCR run on the 5' RACE reads, TCRdb lists one record per CDR3 protein. Counted here are about 970,000 distinct CDR3 sequences, roughly half occurring once; the ten biggest clones make up about 21%. Study-wide points: Because sorting was not performed, PBMCs prevented conclusive naive versus antigen-experienced comparison. With donor CMV status unknown, expanded clonotype changes were possibly confounded.

This clonotype was observed a handful of times. The antigen is unknown. The CDR3 runs 13 residues. The germline CDR1 and CDR2 sequences are SNHLY and FYNNEI. V shed 5 bases and J shed 2 bases, with 9 bases lying between them. The receptor's source is a woman in her fifties or sixties in good health. The specimen was blood. The rearrangement joins TRBV2 to TRBJ2-5, with D unclear. CDR3 loop: CASSRHDQETQYF. Here the CDR3 DNA reads TGTGCCAGCAGTCGACACGATCAAGAGACCCAGTACTTC.